Sequencing of this T cell receptor (beta chain) was carried out in a study of regulatory T cells in long-lasting Graves disease. Study-level findings and limits: Analysis covered peripheral blood alone, not thyroid tissue.

Through Arm-PCR of CDR3 regions and iRepertoire HTBI primers, TCR beta libraries were built. In the authors' workflow: Overall, samples carried 62 TRBV and 14 TRBJ segments. TCRdb analysed the multiplex PCR reads with MiXCR anew, one entry per CDR3 protein. TCRdb, not the authors, supplied the V and J calls. The sample includes roughly 470,000 distinct CDR3 sequences, roughly 20% of them seen just once. The J segment lost 6 bases and the V segment lost 4 bases, leaving 4 bases of the junction unmatched. The CDR3 extends over 13 amino acids. Germline loops: CDR1 SGHDT, CDR2 YYEEEE. As to time point: persistent/refractory GD, antithyroid drugs over 5 years with positive TRAb. Researchers made the TCR library from RNA that was extracted from PBMCs. At least ten counts were recorded for this clonotype. Its matching antigen is unknown.

V is TRBV5-6 and J is TRBJ1-1; the match to TRBD1 covers 9 bases. The sequencing used peripheral blood mononuclear cells (PBMCs), collected when the disease was refractory, from a patient treated with antithyroid drugs. This clonotype was sampled from a female donor with Graves disease. CDR3 loop: CASSRTGAAEAFF. The CDR3 DNA sequence: TGTGCCAGCAGCAGGACAGGGGCGGCTGAAGCTTTCTTT.